This T cell receptor (beta chain) was recovered during a study of CD8 T cells in ankylosing spondylitis. Quantitative molecular-barcoded 5'-RACE generated the TCR beta libraries. TCRdb recomputed calls from the 5' RACE reads with MiXCR, one row per CDR3 protein. The repertoire holds some 71,000 distinct CDR3 sequences, with approximately 5.3% as singletons. The CDR3 length is 13 residues. V dropped 6 bases and J dropped 6; count of bases not matched to a gene: 5. This clonotype was detected many times. The antigen is unknown. Overall study findings and caveats: CD8+ cells made up the disease-linked clones, which were relatively rare in peripheral blood. In ankylosing spondylitis blood, a motif of several highly homologous TCR beta variants appeared characteristic.

What was sequenced was blood, either unsorted or a sorted T cell fraction (not recorded which). The V gene is TRBV12-3 or TRBV12-4, the J gene TRBJ2-1; TRBD1 matches at 7 bases. The receptor was derived from a male donor with ankylosing spondylitis or in good health (not recorded which). The CDR3 loop reads CASRGGSGNEQFF. The DNA for the CDR3 is TGTGCCAGCAGAGGGGGCTCGGGCAATGAGCAGTTCTTC.